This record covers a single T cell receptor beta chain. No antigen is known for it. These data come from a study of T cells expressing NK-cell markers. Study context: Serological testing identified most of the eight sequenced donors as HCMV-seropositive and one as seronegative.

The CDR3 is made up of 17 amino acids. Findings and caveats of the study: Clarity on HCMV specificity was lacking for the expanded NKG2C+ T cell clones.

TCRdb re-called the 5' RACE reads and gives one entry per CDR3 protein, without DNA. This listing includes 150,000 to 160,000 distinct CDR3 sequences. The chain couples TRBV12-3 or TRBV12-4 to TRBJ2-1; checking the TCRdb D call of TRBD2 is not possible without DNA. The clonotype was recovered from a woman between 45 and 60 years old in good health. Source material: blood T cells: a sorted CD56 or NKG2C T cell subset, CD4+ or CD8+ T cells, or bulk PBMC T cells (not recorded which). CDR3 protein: CASSPGTSGRDFNEQFF.